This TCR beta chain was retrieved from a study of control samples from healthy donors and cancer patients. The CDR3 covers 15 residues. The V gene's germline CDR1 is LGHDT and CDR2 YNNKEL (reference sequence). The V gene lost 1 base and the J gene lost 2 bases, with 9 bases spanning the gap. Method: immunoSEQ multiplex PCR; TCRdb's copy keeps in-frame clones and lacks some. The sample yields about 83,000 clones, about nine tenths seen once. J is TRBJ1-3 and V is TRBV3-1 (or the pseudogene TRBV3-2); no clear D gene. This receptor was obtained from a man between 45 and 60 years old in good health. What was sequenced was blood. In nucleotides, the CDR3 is TGTGCCAGCAGCCAAGCGGGAAGGCCTGGAAACACCATATATTTT. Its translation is CASSQAGRPGNTIYF.